This TCR beta chain appears in the sequencing data of a study of cytomegalovirus exposure and HLA in healthy donors. Whole-study findings and limits: In terms of immune exposure information, only CMV serostatus was available. In a later analysis, HLA-associated beta chains showed higher expansion and lower generation probabilities than comparable chains. Analysis was carried out at a later point, and it linked a missense DCLRE1C variant to TCR beta V- and J-gene trimming.

With respect to this clone: What it binds is not known.

The PCR used 60 Vbeta and 13 Jbeta primers. Profiled with immunoSEQ multiplex PCR; TCRdb holds only in-frame clones, not every one. The top ten clones hold roughly 3% of a sample with about 120,000 clones, less than 80% of them seen once. The CDR3 contains 15 residues. The V and J ends lost 5 bases and 0 bases respectively, with 13 bases between them. Germline CDR1 is SGHVS and CDR2 is FQNEAQ. The source is a woman aged 45-65 years in good health and CMV-seronegative. Source material: PBMCs. The chain links TRBV7-8 to TRBJ2-5; weak D call: TRBD1 (5 bases). The CDR3 region has the DNA TGTGCCAGCAGCCGTCTAACAGGAAACCAAGAGACCCAGTACTTC. Translating gives CASSRLTGNQETQYF.